These 21 T cell receptor beta chains originate from one sample sequenced in a study of shared clonotypes between healthy human individuals. Method: immunoSEQ multiplex PCR; TCRdb's copy keeps in-frame clones and lacks some. This repertoire shows about 2.1 million clones, around 93% found once; its top ten account for under 2%. Naive CD8 populations comprised CD45RO-negative cells positively selected for CCR7, excluding terminally differentiated effector memory CD45RA+ cells. The sequenced material came from naive CD8+ T cells from PBMCs. The receptors originated from a man in his late teens or twenties in good health. Some clones in this sample may be carry-over from other donors' samples.

This chain connects TRBV28 to TRBJ2-7, with D tentatively TRBD2 (6 bases). Germline-derived CDR1 and CDR2 are MDHEN and SYDVKM. Trimming pared 3 bases from V and 3 bases from J, leaving 12 bases between. The CDR3 runs to 14 residues. This CDR3 is CASSLRGHFYEQYF. Here the CDR3 DNA reads TGTGCCAGCAGTTTGCGGGGCCACTTCTACGAGCAGTACTTC.

This sequence joins TRBV28 and TRBJ2-7; D possibly corresponds to TRBD2 (6 bases). The CDR3 has 14 residues. Germline-derived CDR1 and CDR2 are MDHEN and SYDVKM. V lost 8 bases and J 2 bases, leaving 16 bases between the germline ends. The CDR3 DNA sequence: TGTGCCAGCGGGAGACTAGGTTCTCCCTACGAGCAGTACTTC. Its translation is CASGRLGSPYEQYF.

This clone was seen just once. The chain links TRBV29-1 to TRBJ1-5, with 9 bases that match TRBD1. This CDR3 contains 14 residues. The germline V gene has CDR1 SQVTM and CDR2 ANQGSEA. J was trimmed by 7 bases and V by 4 bases; bases with no gene match: 8. The CDR3 reads CSVGDRQGGQPQHF. The CDR3 nucleotides read TGCAGCGTTGGTGACCGACAGGGGGGACAGCCCCAGCATTTT.

The chain employs TRBV19 and TRBJ2-7, with 8 bases lining up with TRBD2. The CDR3 totals 14 residues. The germline V gene has CDR1 LNHDA and CDR2 SQIVND (reference sequence). The J segment lost 4 bases and the V segment lost 5 bases, leaving 7 bases of the junction unmatched. CDR3: CASSLRLAIYEQYF. The CDR3 DNA sequence: TGTGCCAGTAGTCTCAGACTAGCGATTTACGAGCAGTACTTC. The full variable domain, rest sourced from reference TRBV19 and TRBJ2-7, is DGGITQSPKYLFRKEGQNVTLSCEQNLNHDAMYWYRQDPGQGLRLIYYSQIVNDFQKGDIAEGYSVSREKKESFPLTVTSAQKNPTAFYLCASSLRLAIYEQYFGPGTRLTVT.

This rearrangement joins TRBV10-1 to TRBJ1-1; D is possibly TRBD1 (5 bases). This CDR3 has 13 residues. The V end lost 6 bases, the J end lost 4 bases, and 12 bases lay between the germline ends. Germline loops: CDR1 WNHNN, CDR2 SYGVQD (reference sequence). CDR3 in amino acids: CASSQGLSTEAFF. CDR3 bases: TGCGCCAGCAGCCAGGGTCTCAGCACTGAAGCTTTCTTT.

The gene calls are TRBV11-1 and TRBJ2-1; possibly TRBD1 for D (5 bases). The CDR3 spans 14 residues. Trimming took 4 bases from V and 4 from J, leaving 11 bases between them. Germline CDR1 SGHAT, CDR2 FQDESV (reference sequence). CDR3 in amino acids: CASSSLTEYNEQFF. DNA for the CDR3: TGTGCCAGCAGCTCGCTGACAGAGTACAATGAGCAGTTCTTC.

The J gene is TRBJ2-7, the V gene TRBV11-2; a possible D gene is TRBD2 (6 bases). The length of the CDR3 is 14 residues. Germline assignment: CDR1 SGHAT and CDR2 FQNNGV. V lost 3 bases and J 0 bases, leaving 9 bases between the germline ends. Here the CDR3 reads CASSFHGSSYEQYF. CDR3 coding DNA: TGTGCCAGCAGCTTTCACGGGAGCTCCTACGAGCAGTACTTC.

There are a few counts of this clone. CDR3 DNA: TGTGCCTGGCTAACCGGGCCCGATTCCTACACCTTC. As protein: CAWLTGPDSYTF. The chain couples TRBV30 to TRBJ1-2, with D unclear. With 5 bases removed from V and 10 bases from J, the gap between germline ends came to 17 bases. The CDR3 is 12 residues long. Germline CDR1 GTSNPN, CDR2 SVGIG (reference sequence).

The J gene is TRBJ1-2, the V gene TRBV9; D remains unclear. The CDR3 contains 14 residues. Between the trimmed V and J ends, which lost 0 bases and 0 bases, there was a span of 6 bases. In germline, CDR1 is SGDLS, CDR2 YYNGEE. CDR3 region: CASSVEAPNYGYTF. CDR3 DNA: TGTGCCAGCAGCGTAGAAGCTCCTAACTATGGCTACACCTTC.

The rearrangement links TRBV18 to TRBJ1-1, with TRBD1 matching over 8 bases. Germline loops: CDR1 KGHSH, CDR2 LQKENI. After removal of 0 bases from V and 0 bases from J, the junction contained 6 bases not matched to a gene. The CDR3 is 17 residues long. The CDR3 DNA reads as TGTGCCAGCTCACCACCTGGGACAGGCGGACTGAACACTGAAGCTTTCTTT. As protein: CASSPPGTGGLNTEAFF.

This chain joins TRBV6-5 and TRBJ2-1; 9 bases are shared with TRBD1. The CDR3 totals 14 residues. Trimming at V came to 1 base and at J to 7 bases, leaving 2 bases not matched to a gene. Germline CDR1 is MNHEY and CDR2 is SVGAGI. The CDR3 region is CASSYYRGQNEQFF. The CDR3 nucleotides are TGTGCCAGCAGTTACTACAGGGGGCAGAATGAGCAGTTCTTC.

V is TRBV7-9 and J is TRBJ2-7; 7 bases map to TRBD1. The CDR3 totals 14 residues. V trimming: 6 bases; J trimming: 0 bases; junction bases outside the gene matches: 5. In germline, CDR1 is SEHNR, CDR2 FQNEAQ (reference sequence). CDR3 in DNA: TGTGCCAGCAGGGGACGGGACAGCTCCTACGAGCAGTACTTC. It codes for CASRGRDSSYEQYF.

As for this clone: Other DNA variants within this sample encode the same CDR3. The J gene is TRBJ2-2, the V gene TRBV27; possibly TRBD2 for D (5 bases). Germline V lookup: CDR1 MNHEY, CDR2 SMNVEV (reference sequence). This CDR3 is 12 amino acids long. V dropped 2 bases and J dropped 7 bases, with 5 bases sitting between them. CDR3 bases: TGTGCCAGCAGTTTAGGAGGCGGGGAGCTGTTTTTT. Its translation: CASSLGGGELFF.

This clone was recorded only once. The chain recombines TRBV13 with TRBJ2-1, with TRBD2 matching over 9 bases. Trimming removed 7 bases from V and 4 bases from J; junction bases left unmatched: 2. The CDR3 is 13 amino acids. Germline CDR1 PRHDT, CDR2 FYEKMQ (reference sequence). DNA for the CDR3: TGTGCCAGCATGCTAGCGGGGTACAATGAGCAGTTCTTC. It translates to CASMLAGYNEQFF.

The chain joins TRBV5-4 to TRBJ2-7; TRBD2 is a possible D gene (6 bases). V was pared by 10 bases and J by 7 bases, with 18 bases between. The CDR3 extends over 12 amino acids. Germline V gene data show CDR1 as SGHNT and CDR2 as YYREEE (reference sequence). The CDR3 loop is CAAASGEREQYF. The CDR3 DNA follows: TGTGCCGCTGCTTCGGGAGAGAGGGAGCAGTACTTC.

V usage is TRBV30 and J usage is TRBJ1-5, with TRBD1 identical over 7 bases. The trim removed 3 bases at V and 3 bases at J, leaving 5 bases unmatched. CDR3 size: 14 residues. The germline V gene has CDR1 GTSNPN and CDR2 SVGIG (reference sequence). The CDR3 sequence: CAWSWGQINQPQHF. In DNA, the CDR3 is TGTGCCTGGAGCTGGGGACAGATCAATCAGCCCCAGCATTTT. Together with reference TRBV30 and TRBJ1-5, the CDR3 gives the full variable domain: SQTIHQWPATLVQPVGSPLSLECTVEGTSNPNLYWYRQAAGRGLQLLFYSVGIGQISSEVPQNLSASRPQDRQFILSSKKLLLSDSGFYLCAWSWGQINQPQHFGDGTRLSIL.

This chain links TRBV15 with TRBJ1-5, with TRBD1 matching 8 bases. Germline V lookup: CDR1 LNHNV, CDR2 YYDKDF (reference sequence). V gave up 0 bases and J gave up 2 bases; unmatched junction bases: 3. This CDR3 is 16 amino acids long. CDR3 sequence: CATSRDRGLGNQPQHF. CDR3 in DNA: TGTGCCACCAGCAGAGACAGGGGGCTGGGCAATCAGCCCCAGCATTTT.

V is TRBV7-8 and J is TRBJ2-5, with D perhaps TRBD1 (6 bases). Germline CDR1 is SGHVS and CDR2 is FQNEAQ. This CDR3 is 14 amino acids long. The ends were cut back, 5 bases at V and 1 base at J, with 11 bases in the middle. CDR3 in DNA: TGTGCCAGCAGCGCCCGGACAGCCCAAGAGACCCAGTACTTC. Its translation: CASSARTAQETQYF.

The rearrangement uses TRBV6-5 and TRBJ2-7; TRBD1 is a possible D gene (6 bases). CDR1 and CDR2 (germline): MNHEY, SVGAGI. Trimming removed 2 bases at V and 1 base at J, with 12 bases between. The CDR3 runs 15 residues. Here the CDR3 reads CASSYNAGTSYEQYF. The DNA for the CDR3 is TGTGCCAGCAGTTACAACGCCGGGACATCCTACGAGCAGTACTTC.

The chain employs TRBV28 and TRBJ1-2; 9 bases fit TRBD1. V dropped 5 bases and J dropped 11; count of bases not matched to a gene: 12. CDR1 and CDR2 from the germline V gene are MDHEN and SYDVKM. CDR3 size: 14 residues. The CDR3 protein is CASSTTGTGFGYTF. The CDR3 DNA is TGTGCCAGCAGTACTACCGGGACAGGGTTTGGTTACACCTTC.

The chain links TRBV27 to TRBJ2-7; no firm D call. Deletions cut 3 bases from V and 3 bases from J, with 9 bases between. CDR1 and CDR2 (germline): MNHEY, SMNVEV (reference sequence). The CDR3 is made up of 13 amino acids. Here the CDR3 reads CASSFERHYEQYF. The CDR3 bases are TGTGCCAGCAGTTTTGAACGGCACTACGAGCAGTACTTC.